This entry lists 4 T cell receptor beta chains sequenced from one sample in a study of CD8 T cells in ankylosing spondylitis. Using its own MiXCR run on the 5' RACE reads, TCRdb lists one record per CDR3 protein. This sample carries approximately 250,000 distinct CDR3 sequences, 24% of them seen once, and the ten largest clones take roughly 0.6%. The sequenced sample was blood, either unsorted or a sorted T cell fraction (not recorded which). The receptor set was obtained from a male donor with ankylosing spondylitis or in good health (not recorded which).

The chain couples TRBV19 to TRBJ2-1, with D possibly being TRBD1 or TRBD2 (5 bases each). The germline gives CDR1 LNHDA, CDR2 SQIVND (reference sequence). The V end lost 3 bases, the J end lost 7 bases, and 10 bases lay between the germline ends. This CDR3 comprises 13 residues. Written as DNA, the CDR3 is TGTGCCAGTAGTATTCCGGGGCCTAATGAGCAGTTCTTC. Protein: CASSIPGPNEQFF.

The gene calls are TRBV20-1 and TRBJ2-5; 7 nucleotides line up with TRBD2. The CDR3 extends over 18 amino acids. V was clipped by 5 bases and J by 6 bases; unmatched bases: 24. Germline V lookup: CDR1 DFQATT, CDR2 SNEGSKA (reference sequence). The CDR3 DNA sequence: TGCAGTGCTGAAGGCGGGTCGTTTTTGTGGGGGAGGGTTAAGACCCAGTACTTC. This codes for CSAEGGSFLWGRVKTQYF.

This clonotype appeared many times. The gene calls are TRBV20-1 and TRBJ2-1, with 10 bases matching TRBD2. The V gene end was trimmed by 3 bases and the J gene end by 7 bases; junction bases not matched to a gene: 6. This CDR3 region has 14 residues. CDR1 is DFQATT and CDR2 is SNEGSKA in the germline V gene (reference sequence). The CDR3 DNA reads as TGCAGTGCTAGCCCTAGCGGGGGTTCTAATGAGCAGTTCTTC. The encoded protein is CSASPSGGSNEQFF.

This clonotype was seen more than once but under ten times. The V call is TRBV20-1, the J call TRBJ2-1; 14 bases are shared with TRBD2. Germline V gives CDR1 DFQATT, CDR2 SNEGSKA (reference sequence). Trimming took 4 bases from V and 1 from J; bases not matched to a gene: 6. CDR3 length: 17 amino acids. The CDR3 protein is CSAITGTSGGSYNEQFF. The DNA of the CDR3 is TGCAGTGCTATAACCGGGACTAGCGGGGGATCCTACAATGAGCAGTTCTTC.